The 25 T cell receptor beta chains presented below share a single source sample, sequenced in a study of identifying expanded T cells in peripheral blood. Using immunoSEQ multiplex PCR, the repertoire was profiled, and TCRdb retains in-frame clones only, with some absent. Altogether 90,000 to 95,000 clones are present, 88% being singletons, with the ten largest covering approximately 5.2%. The sequenced sample was blood. The receptors originated from a person aged 18-69 years in good health.

The rearrangement joins TRBV5-1 to TRBJ2-3; 7 positions match TRBD1. Losses at the gene ends were 4 bases for V and 2 bases for J; bases not matched to a gene: 7. The CDR3 extends over 15 amino acids. Per germline, CDR1 SGHRS and CDR2 YFSETQ. The CDR3 loop reads CASSRTGTDTDTQYF. The CDR3 DNA follows: TGCGCCAGCAGCCGGACCGGGACAGACACAGATACGCAGTATTTT.

The chain combines TRBV9 with TRBJ2-1; no definite D call. This CDR3 contains 15 residues. From germline, CDR1 is SGDLS and CDR2 YYNGEE. The germline V and J ends were trimmed by 4 bases and 7 bases, with 18 bases remaining between them. For the CDR3, the DNA is TGTGCCAGCAGCTCACTTACCTCCCCTGGTAATGAGCAGTTCTTC. It translates to CASSSLTSPGNEQFF.

The chain is built from TRBV18 and TRBJ2-1, with 10 positions matching TRBD2. With V trimmed by 8 bases and J by 7 bases, 2 bases remained unmatched. Germline V gives CDR1 KGHSH, CDR2 LQKENI. CDR3 length equals 12 residues. CDR3 coding DNA: TGTGCCAGCGAACTAGCGGGAAATGAGCAGTTCTTC. Translation gives CASELAGNEQFF.

The V gene is TRBV30, the J gene TRBJ1-3; D remains unclear. The V end lost 2 bases, the J end lost 4 bases, and 9 bases lay between the germline ends. CDR3 length equals 13 residues. Per the germline V gene, CDR1 is GTSNPN and CDR2 is SVGIG (reference sequence). CDR3 nucleotides: TGTGCCTGGAGTATAGGGCTCGGAAACACCATATATTTT. Encoded protein: CAWSIGLGNTIYF.

A single count supports this clone. V is TRBV19 and J is TRBJ2-3; 7 bases map to TRBD2. Germline-derived CDR1 and CDR2 are LNHDA and SQIVND (reference sequence). The V and J ends lost 1 base and 0 bases, in that order; junction bases with no gene match: 1. This CDR3 contains 15 residues. DNA for the CDR3: TGTGCCAGTAGTATAGGAGCGGGGAGCACAGATACGCAGTATTTT. Its translation is CASSIGAGSTDTQYF.

The CDR3 reads CASSFGNQPQHF. The CDR3 DNA reads as TGTGCCAGCAGCTTCGGCAATCAGCCCCAGCATTTT. This chain joins TRBV7-2 and TRBJ1-5, with D unclear. The ends were cut back, 3 bases at V and 2 bases at J, with 2 bases in the middle. Germline CDR1 reads SGHTA; CDR2 reads FQGNSA. The CDR3 has 12 amino acids.

The V gene is TRBV2, the J gene TRBJ2-2; a possible D gene is TRBD2 (7 bases). V dropped 1 base and J dropped 6 bases, with 9 bases sitting between them. The CDR3 is 14 residues long. Germline lookup yields CDR1 SNHLY and CDR2 FYNNEI. The CDR3 region is CASSEEGGAGELFF. The CDR3, as DNA: TGTGCCAGCAGTGAAGAAGGGGGGGCCGGGGAGCTGTTTTTT.

This chain's CDR3 is CASSQLAAEQETQYF. The CDR3 nucleotides are TGTGCCAGCAGCCAATTGGCGGCGGAGCAAGAGACCCAGTACTTC. The V call is TRBV4-2, the J call TRBJ2-5, with D unresolved. CDR3 length: 15 amino acids. V shed 2 bases and J shed 2 bases, with 12 bases lying between them. Germline assignment: CDR1 LGHNA and CDR2 YNFKEQ.

The table lists this clone with a few counts. V gene TRBV19 combines with J gene TRBJ1-5; 7 bases map to TRBD1. Germline V CDR1 and CDR2: LNHDA, SQIVND (reference sequence). With V trimmed by 7 bases and J by 4 bases, 13 bases remained unmatched. The CDR3 covers 16 residues. In DNA, the CDR3 is TGTGCCAGTACCCCCTTGGGACAGAGCGGGAATCAGCCCCAGCATTTT. Amino acids: CASTPLGQSGNQPQHF.

The CDR3 sequence is CASSSSSGRAAEQYF. CDR3 coding DNA: TGTGCCAGCAGCTCCTCTAGCGGGAGGGCCGCCGAGCAGTACTTC. The gene calls are TRBV7-3 and TRBJ2-7; 12 nucleotides align to TRBD2. Germline V gene data show CDR1 as SGHTA and CDR2 as FQGTGA. The J segment lost 6 bases and the V segment lost 4 bases, leaving 7 bases of the junction unmatched. This CDR3 region has 15 residues.

J is TRBJ1-2 and V is TRBV30; D is unresolved. V shed 0 bases and J shed 8 bases, with 13 bases lying between them. Germline CDR1 reads GTSNPN; CDR2 reads SVGIG (reference sequence). This CDR3 contains 13 residues. In DNA, the CDR3 is TGTGCCTGGAGTGTACTTTCGGGGTCAGGCTACACCTTC. It is translated as CAWSVLSGSGYTF. Complete variable domain (other parts from reference TRBV30 and TRBJ1-2): SQTIHQWPATLVQPVGSPLSLECTVEGTSNPNLYWYRQAAGRGLQLLFYSVGIGQISSEVPQNLSASRPQDRQFILSSKKLLLSDSGFYLCAWSVLSGSGYTFGSGTRLTVV.

The J gene is TRBJ2-6, the V gene TRBV27, with a possible D match to TRBD1 (5 bases). Deletions cut 6 bases from V and 0 bases from J, with 6 bases between. The CDR3 is 14 amino acids. The germline CDR1 and CDR2 sequences are MNHEY and SMNVEV (reference sequence). The CDR3 coding sequence is TGTGCCAGCAGCAGGGACTCTGGGGCCAACGTCCTGACTTTC. Its protein product is CASSRDSGANVLTF.

The V and J genes are TRBV7-6 and TRBJ2-7, with 8 bases matching TRBD2. Germline V CDR1 and CDR2: SGHVS, FNYEAQ. Unmatched junction bases numbered 5, after V lost 1 base and J lost 3 bases. CDR3 length: 15 residues. CDR3 DNA sequence: TGTGCCAGCAGCTTAGAACTAGCGGACTTCTACGAGCAGTACTTC. Translated, it gives CASSLELADFYEQYF.

The chain links TRBV4-2 to TRBJ1-4; D may be TRBD1 (6 bases). Trimming took 0 bases from V and 4 from J, leaving 9 bases between them. Germline values: CDR1 LGHNA, CDR2 YNFKEQ. This CDR3 is 15 amino acids long. The CDR3 loop is CASSQDRGFNEKLFF. The CDR3 DNA follows: TGTGCCAGCAGCCAAGATAGGGGGTTTAATGAAAAACTGTTTTTT.

This clone was observed a single time. The V call is TRBV18, the J call TRBJ2-4; 10 nucleotides line up with TRBD2. After removal of 3 bases from V and 7 bases from J, the junction contained 6 bases not matched to a gene. Germline V CDR1 and CDR2: KGHSH, LQKENI. CDR3 length equals 15 residues. CDR3 sequence reads: CASSPALAGVNIQYF. CDR3 sequence (DNA): TGTGCCAGCTCACCTGCTCTAGCGGGAGTGAACATTCAGTACTTC.

Only one count was recorded for this clone. This chain uses TRBV20-1 with TRBJ1-2; D not certain. This CDR3 has 11 amino acids. The V end was cut by 0 bases, the J end by 14 bases, with 13 bases between. Germline assignment: CDR1 DFQATT and CDR2 SNEGSKA (reference sequence). The CDR3 region is CSARDHQEKTF. For the CDR3, the DNA is TGCAGTGCTAGAGATCACCAGGAGAAGACCTTC.

This clone was seen more than once but under ten times. The genes are TRBV11-3 and TRBJ2-3; 8 bases fit TRBD1. V was pared by 5 bases and J by 3 bases, with 7 bases of the junction left unmatched. Germline CDR1 is SGHNT and CDR2 is YENEEA. The length of the CDR3 is 15 residues. The DNA for the CDR3 is TGTGCCAGCAGCCCTGGACAGGGTGTGACAGATACGCAGTATTTT. The encoded protein is CASSPGQGVTDTQYF.

This clone was detected only a few times. The chain links TRBV29-1 to TRBJ1-5, with 11 bases fitting TRBD1. Germline CDR1 reads SQVTM; CDR2 reads ANQGSEA. The CDR3 has 13 residues. With V trimmed by 4 bases and J by 4 bases, 0 bases remained unmatched. This chain's CDR3 is CSVGDRGNQPQHF. For the CDR3, the DNA is TGCAGCGTTGGGGACAGGGGGAATCAGCCCCAGCATTTT.

The chain carries TRBV2 and TRBJ2-7; D gene uncertain. This CDR3 is 14 amino acids long. The V gene's germline CDR1 is SNHLY and CDR2 FYNNEI. The V end was cut by 5 bases, the J end by 7 bases, with 18 bases between. The DNA for the CDR3 is TGTGCCAGCAGTTCGGACCGGGCGGTTGGGGAGCAGTACTTC. Its translation is CASSSDRAVGEQYF.

This clone was seen just once. V is TRBV4-3 and J is TRBJ2-4; TRBD1 matches at 10 bases. This CDR3 comprises 19 residues. Per the germline V gene, CDR1 is LGHNA and CDR2 is YSLEER. The V segment lost 0 bases and the J segment 0 bases; nucleotides outside the gene matches: 8. The CDR3 loop is CASSQDGTGAHLAKNIQYF. CDR3 DNA sequence: TGCGCCAGCAGCCAAGATGGGACAGGGGCCCACTTAGCCAAAAACATTCAGTACTTC.

J is TRBJ2-3 and V is TRBV11-3, with 10 nucleotides matching TRBD2. Germline CDR1 and CDR2: SGHNT and YENEEA. J was trimmed by 5 bases and V by 1 base; bases with no gene match: 6. The CDR3 covers 16 residues. CDR3 nucleotides: TGTGCCAGCAGCTTAGGCCTAGCGGGAGTAAGAGATACGCAGTATTTT. Protein: CASSLGLAGVRDTQYF.

The chain combines TRBV27 with TRBJ1-3; the D is unclear. Between the trimmed V and J ends, which lost 7 bases and 4 bases, there was a span of 11 bases. The germline V gene has CDR1 MNHEY and CDR2 SMNVEV (reference sequence). The CDR3 spans 13 residues. CDR3 coding DNA: TGTGCCAGCATGCCGGGCGCAGGAAACACCATATATTTT. Translation: CASMPGAGNTIYF.

This sequence joins TRBV2 and TRBJ1-4; D unresolved. Between the trimmed V and J ends, which lost 4 bases and 5 bases, there was a span of 11 bases. Germline assignment: CDR1 SNHLY and CDR2 FYNNEI. CDR3 length equals 14 residues. The CDR3 DNA follows: TGTGCCAGCAGTGGGGCAGGCGTAAATGAAAAACTGTTTTTT. Translation: CASSGAGVNEKLFF.

The CDR3 bases are TGTGCCAGCAGCAAAAAGGAGGCAGCGCCCCGCGAGCAGTACTTC. Amino acid sequence: CASSKKEAAPREQYF. The chain combines TRBV21-1 with TRBJ2-7; the D call TRBD2 from the table was never checked on the DNA. TRBV21-1 is noted as a pseudogene. This CDR3 region has 15 residues.

The chain combines TRBV11-3 with TRBJ2-6; TRBD1 matches at 7 bases. The CDR3 contains 18 residues. V shed 7 bases, J shed 4 bases, and the junction held 16 bases outside the gene matches. CDR1 SGHNT and CDR2 YENEEA come from the germline V gene. CDR3 region: CASNSRQGPLGGANVLTF. In DNA, the CDR3 is TGTGCCAGCAACTCCCGACAGGGACCCTTAGGAGGGGCCAACGTCCTGACTTTC. Variable domain in full (rest from reference TRBV11-3 and TRBJ2-6): EAGVVQSPRYKIIEKKQPVAFWCNPISGHNTLYWYLQNLGQGPELLIRYENEEAVDDSQLPKDRFSAERLKGVDSTLKIQPAELGDSAVYLCASNSRQGPLGGANVLTFGAGSRLTVL.